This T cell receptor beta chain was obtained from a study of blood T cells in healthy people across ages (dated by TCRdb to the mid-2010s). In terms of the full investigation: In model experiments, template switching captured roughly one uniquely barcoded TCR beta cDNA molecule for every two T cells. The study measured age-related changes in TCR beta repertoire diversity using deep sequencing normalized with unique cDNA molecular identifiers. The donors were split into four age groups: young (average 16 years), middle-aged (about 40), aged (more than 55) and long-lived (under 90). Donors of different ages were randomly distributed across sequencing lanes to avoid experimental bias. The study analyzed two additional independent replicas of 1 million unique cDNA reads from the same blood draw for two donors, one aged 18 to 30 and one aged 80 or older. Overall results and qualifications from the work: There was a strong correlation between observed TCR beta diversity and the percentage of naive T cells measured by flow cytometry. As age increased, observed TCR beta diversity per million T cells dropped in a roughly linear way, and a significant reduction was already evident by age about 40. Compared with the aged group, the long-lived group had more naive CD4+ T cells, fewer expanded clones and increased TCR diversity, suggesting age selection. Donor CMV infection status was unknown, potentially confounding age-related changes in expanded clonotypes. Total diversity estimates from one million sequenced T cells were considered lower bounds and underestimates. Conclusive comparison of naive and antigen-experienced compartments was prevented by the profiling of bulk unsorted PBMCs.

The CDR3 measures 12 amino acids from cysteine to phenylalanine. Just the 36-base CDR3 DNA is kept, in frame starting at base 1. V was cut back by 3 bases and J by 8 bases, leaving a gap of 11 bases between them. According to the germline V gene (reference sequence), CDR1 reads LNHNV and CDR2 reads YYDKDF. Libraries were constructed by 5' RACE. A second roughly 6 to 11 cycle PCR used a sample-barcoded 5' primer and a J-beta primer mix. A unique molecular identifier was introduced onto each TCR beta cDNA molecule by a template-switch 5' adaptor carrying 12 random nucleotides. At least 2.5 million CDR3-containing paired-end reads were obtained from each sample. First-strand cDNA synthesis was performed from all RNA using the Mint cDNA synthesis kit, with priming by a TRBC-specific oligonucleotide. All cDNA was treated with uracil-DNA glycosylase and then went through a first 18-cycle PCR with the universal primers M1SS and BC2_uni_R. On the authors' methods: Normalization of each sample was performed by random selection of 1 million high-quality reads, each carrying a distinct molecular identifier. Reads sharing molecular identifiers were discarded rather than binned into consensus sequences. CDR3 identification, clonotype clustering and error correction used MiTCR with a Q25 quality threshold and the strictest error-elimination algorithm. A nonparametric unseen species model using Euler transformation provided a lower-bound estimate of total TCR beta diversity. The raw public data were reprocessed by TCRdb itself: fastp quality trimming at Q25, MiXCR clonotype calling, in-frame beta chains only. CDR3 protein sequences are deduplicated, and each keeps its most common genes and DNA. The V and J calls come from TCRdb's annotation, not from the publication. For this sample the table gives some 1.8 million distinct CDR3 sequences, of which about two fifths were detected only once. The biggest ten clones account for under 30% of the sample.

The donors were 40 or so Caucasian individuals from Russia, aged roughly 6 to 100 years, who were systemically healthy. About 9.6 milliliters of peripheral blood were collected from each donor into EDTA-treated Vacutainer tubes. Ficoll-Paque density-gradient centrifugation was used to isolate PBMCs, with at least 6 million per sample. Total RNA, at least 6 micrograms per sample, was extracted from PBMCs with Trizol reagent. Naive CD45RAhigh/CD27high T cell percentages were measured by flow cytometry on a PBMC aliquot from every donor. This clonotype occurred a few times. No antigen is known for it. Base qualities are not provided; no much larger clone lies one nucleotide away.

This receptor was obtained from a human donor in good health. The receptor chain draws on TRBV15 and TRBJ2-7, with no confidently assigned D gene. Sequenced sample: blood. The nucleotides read TGTGCCACCAGCAGGGCGGCGAACAAGCAGTACTTC. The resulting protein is CATSRAANKQYF.